The 2 T cell receptor beta chains below come from one sample, sequenced in a study of blood T cell repertoires in COVID-19. TCRdb's copy holds only in-frame clones and misses some; the assay was immunoSEQ multiplex PCR. The sample has approximately 260,000 clones; just under 90% are singletons. The sequenced material came from peripheral blood. The receptors originated from a woman in her 40s with acute or convalescent COVID-19.

There are a few counts of this clone. The CDR3 carries no conserved terminal phenylalanine or tryptophan, so it likely arises from a read error. Because the CDR3's place on the DNA is in doubt, the DNA is left out and the CDR3 is given as listed by TCRdb. This chain links TRBV3-1 (or the pseudogene TRBV3-2) with TRBJ1-6. From its first to its last residue, the CDR3 has 10 amino acids. The V gene's germline CDR1 is LGHDT and CDR2 YNNKEL (reference sequence). CDR3 amino acids: CASSQGQSVR.

This chain uses TRBV7-9 with TRBJ1-1, with D hard to call. Looked up from germline, CDR1 is SEHNR and CDR2 is FQNEAQ (reference sequence). The CDR3 sequence is 13 residues long. Deletions cut 5 bases from V and 2 bases from J, with 9 bases between. The CDR3 DNA follows: TGTGCCAGCAGCCCCCTATTTAACACTGAAGCTTTCTTT. It translates to CASSPLFNTEAFF.